The entry that follows covers one T cell receptor (beta chain) sequence. The antigen remains undetermined. An end of the junction does not agree with germline; a read error may underlie this. The data belong to a study of Graves' ophthalmopathy and Graves' hyperthyroidism. About the study: Calling hyperthyroidism stable required that no ophthalmopathy show up within 18 months of follow-up. General study findings and limits: At 70.59% sensitivity and about 72% specificity, the model predicted progression of the ophthalmopathy. Also, most clonotypes expanded in the thyroid above 0.001 frequency appeared in blood.

The CDR3 is 16 amino acids. Looked up from germline, CDR1 is SEHNR and CDR2 is FQNEAQ (reference sequence). The sequenced template was RNA, covering the TCR beta CDR3 region. The library came from an HTBI-primed first-round RT-PCR and a second-round multiplex PCR. In TCRdb, the multiplex PCR reads were re-called with MiXCR into one record per CDR3 protein. The table lists roughly 1.1 million distinct CDR3 sequences, about 38% of them singletons. Newly diagnosed hyperthyroidism donors, aged 18 to 65, duration under 2 months. This chain uses TRBV7-9 with TRBJ2-2, with 7 bases lining up with TRBD2. The sequence was collected from an adult man with Graves' hyperthyroidism. Sequencing was carried out using peripheral blood or thyroid tissue (not recorded which). The CDR3 spells CASSLEAGMNTGGLFF. In nucleotides, the CDR3 is TGTGCCAGCAGCTTAGAAGCGGGGATGAACACCGGGGGGCTGTTTTTT.